This T cell receptor (beta chain) emerged from a study of blood T cells in healthy people across ages. Regarding the study as a whole: Long-lived donors carried more naive CD4+ cells and greater diversity than aged donors.

The second PCR ran roughly 7 to 12 cycles with a sample-barcoded 5' primer and J-beta primers. Any given sample supplied a minimum of 2.5 million CDR3-containing paired-end reads. Via MiXCR, TCRdb re-called the 5' RACE reads, giving one row per CDR3 protein. There are 920,000 or so distinct CDR3 sequences in the sample; 35% to 50% occur only once, and 15% to 20% lies in the top ten. Total RNA amounts of at least 5.5 micrograms were extracted per sample. As regards this clonotype: Its antigen is currently unknown.

The CDR3 runs 15 residues. V lost 4 bases and J 3 bases, leaving 17 bases between the germline ends. Germline CDR1 is SGHRS and CDR2 is YFSETQ. J is TRBJ2-7 and V is TRBV5-1, with D possibly TRBD2 on 6 matching bases. This sequence originates from a woman aged 55-70 years in good health. Specimen: blood. The CDR3 DNA reads TGCGCCAGCAGCATTTATCCGGGACTGAGCTACGAGCAGTACTTC. It encodes CASSIYPGLSYEQYF.